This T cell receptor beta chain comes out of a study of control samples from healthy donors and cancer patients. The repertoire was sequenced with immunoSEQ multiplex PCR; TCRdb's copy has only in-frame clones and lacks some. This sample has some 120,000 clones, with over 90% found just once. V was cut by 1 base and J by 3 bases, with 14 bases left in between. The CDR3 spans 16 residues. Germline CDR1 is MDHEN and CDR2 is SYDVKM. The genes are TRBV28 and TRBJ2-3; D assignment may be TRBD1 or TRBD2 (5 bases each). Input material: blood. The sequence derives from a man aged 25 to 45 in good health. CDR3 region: CASSLLIRWGTDTQYF. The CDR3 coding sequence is TGTGCCAGCAGTTTATTGATAAGATGGGGGACAGATACGCAGTATTTT.